The T cell receptor (beta chain) under discussion was sequenced for a study of shared clonotypes between healthy human individuals. Regarding the study as a whole: Tissue TCR repertoires likely differ from these blood-only repertoires.

In regard to this clone: Its target is unknown.

It was 150 to 200 ng DNA, about 30,000 T cell genomes, that sorted-subset replicate PCRs used. Profiled with immunoSEQ multiplex PCR; TCRdb holds only in-frame clones, not every one. The sample records 780,000 or so clones, over 60% being singletons. Trimming removed 5 bases from V and 6 bases from J; junction bases left unmatched: 12. The CDR3 runs 16 residues. Germline V gives CDR1 MGHDK, CDR2 SYGVNS. The chain recombines TRBV25-1 with TRBJ1-5; 8 nucleotides align to TRBD1. The sample consisted of memory CD4+ T cells sorted from blood. The subset here: CD45RA-negative fraction. This clonotype originated in a woman in her 30s in good health. CDR3 region: CASSPQGAGWGQPQHF. CDR3 DNA sequence: TGTGCCAGCAGTCCCCAGGGGGCCGGTTGGGGTCAGCCCCAGCATTTT.